These 21 T cell receptor beta chains originate from one sample sequenced in a study of T cell responses to AZD1222 COVID-19 vaccine. The protocol was immunoSEQ multiplex PCR, while the TCRdb copy is restricted to in-frame clones and leaves out a portion. The sample lists fewer than 110,000 clones, around 91% occurring once. The sequencing used peripheral blood, collected on day 0 of AZD1222 vaccination. The receptor source for this set is an adult in good health.

For the CDR3, the DNA is TGCGCCAGCAGCTTCCTAGCGGGGGCCTACAATGAGCAGTTCTTC. Translation gives CASSFLAGAYNEQFF. The chain combines TRBV5-1 with TRBJ2-1; 10 bases are shared with TRBD2. J lost 2 bases, V lost 2 bases, and 1 base had no gene match. CDR3 length equals 15 residues. Germline CDR1 SGHRS, CDR2 YFSETQ.

V usage is TRBV7-2 and J usage is TRBJ1-1; tentatively, D is TRBD1 (5 bases). The CDR3 totals 14 residues. The germline V and J ends were trimmed by 6 bases and 2 bases, with 13 bases remaining between them. The germline CDR1 and CDR2 sequences are SGHTA and FQGNSA. CDR3 loop: CASRGGRVNTEAFF. CDR3 nucleotide sequence: TGTGCCAGCAGGGGGGGACGAGTAAACACTGAAGCTTTCTTT.

J is TRBJ1-4 and V is TRBV30; a weak D match, TRBD1 (6 bases). This CDR3 region has 14 residues. Trimming pared 2 bases from V and 4 bases from J, leaving 11 bases between. Germline V gene lookup returns CDR1 GTSNPN and CDR2 SVGIG (reference sequence). CDR3 in amino acids: CAWSIQGLNEKLFF. CDR3 in DNA: TGTGCCTGGAGTATACAGGGACTTAATGAAAAACTGTTTTTT.

The chain recombines TRBV6-5 with TRBJ2-4; 7 bases agree with TRBD1. Trimming took 7 bases from V and 0 from J; bases not matched to a gene: 3. The CDR3 runs 14 residues. Germline lookup yields CDR1 MNHEY and CDR2 SVGAGI. CDR3 coding DNA: TGTGCCAGCACCAACAGGGGAGCCAAAAACATTCAGTACTTC. This codes for CASTNRGAKNIQYF.

The CDR3 spells CASREGHDVREAFF. In DNA form, the CDR3 reads TGTGCCAGCAGGGAAGGACATGATGTGCGTGAAGCTTTCTTT. The V call is TRBV27, the J call TRBJ1-1; maybe TRBD1 (5 bases). The CDR3 is made up of 14 amino acids. CDR1 MNHEY and CDR2 SMNVEV come from the germline V gene (reference sequence). Trimming removed 6 bases from V and 7 bases from J, with 18 bases in between.

CDR3 loop: CASSTMGSTEAFF. Here the CDR3 DNA reads TGTGCCAGTAGTACAATGGGGAGCACTGAAGCTTTCTTT. J is TRBJ1-1 and V is TRBV19, with D uncertain. V shed 4 bases and J shed 4 bases, with 10 bases lying between them. The CDR3 has 13 residues. Germline loops: CDR1 LNHDA, CDR2 SQIVND (reference sequence).

This chain links TRBV4-3 with TRBJ2-7; D might be TRBD1 or TRBD2, each matching 7 bases. Germline V gives CDR1 LGHNA, CDR2 YSLEER. The CDR3 consists of 14 residues. Trimming shortened V by 1 base and J by 4 bases, and 11 bases separated the two germline ends. The CDR3: CASSQVRGGYEQYF. The CDR3 bases are TGCGCCAGCAGCCAAGTCAGGGGGGGATACGAGCAGTACTTC.

The chain has TRBV21-1 and TRBJ1-4. TRBV21-1 has pseudogene status. This CDR3 has 15 amino acids. The CDR3 DNA follows: TGTGCCAGCAGCAATGTAGGGATAGAGAATGAAAAACTGTTTTTT. Translation: CASSNVGIENEKLFF.

The V call is TRBV5-6, the J call TRBJ2-5; 7 nucleotides agree with TRBD2. Trimming cost V 0 bases and J 4 bases; bases outside gene matches: 12. Germline V CDR1 and CDR2: SGHDT, YYEEEE. The CDR3 sequence is 17 residues long. Here the CDR3 reads CASSLELSGVDLETQYF. The DNA of the CDR3 is TGTGCCAGCAGCTTGGAATTGAGCGGGGTCGACCTAGAGACCCAGTACTTC. Full variable domain (missing parts from reference TRBV5-6 and TRBJ2-5): DAGVTQSPTHLIKTRGQQVTLRCSPKSGHDTVSWYQQALGQGPQFIFQYYEEEERQRGNFPDRFSGHQFPNYSSELNVNALLLGDSALYLCASSLELSGVDLETQYFGPGTRLLVL.

V is TRBV6-2 or TRBV6-3 and J is TRBJ2-1; 9 bases line up with TRBD2. The germline gives CDR1 MNHEY, CDR2 SVGEGT. This CDR3 contains 15 residues. V shed 6 bases, J shed 6 bases, and the junction held 9 bases outside the gene matches. The CDR3 region has the DNA TGTGCCAGCAGCCAACATAGCGGGGGTCGCAATGAGCAGTTCTTC. Its translation: CASSQHSGGRNEQFF.

This clone was found once. CDR3 sequence: CASSIRGNTEAFF. The CDR3 DNA reads TGTGCCAGTAGTATACGGGGAAACACTGAAGCTTTCTTT. The chain joins TRBV19 to TRBJ1-1; D remains unclear. Germline V gives CDR1 LNHDA, CDR2 SQIVND (reference sequence). The CDR3 extends over 13 amino acids. With 2 bases removed from V and 2 bases from J, the gap between germline ends came to 6 bases.

The chain combines TRBV12-3 or TRBV12-4 with TRBJ1-6; D not resolved. Trimming shortened V by 8 bases and J by 12 bases, and 14 bases separated the two germline ends. The CDR3 covers 12 residues. CDR3 sequence (DNA): TGTGCCAGCTCGAGGCCCGGTGTACCCCTCCACTTT. Translated, it gives CASSRPGVPLHF.

In DNA, the CDR3 is TGTGCCAGTAGTACCCCCAAGCGGGGGGGCACAGATACGCAGTATTTT. Protein product: CASSTPKRGGTDTQYF. The chain recombines TRBV19 with TRBJ2-3, with 9 bases that match TRBD2. Germline CDR1 is LNHDA and CDR2 is SQIVND (reference sequence). The CDR3 runs to 16 residues. The junction had 6 bases not matched to a gene; V was cut back by 4 bases and J by 1 base.

The rearrangement joins TRBV12-5 to TRBJ1-1; no clear D. Deletions cut 0 bases from V and 2 bases from J, with 7 bases between. The CDR3 is 14 amino acids. CDR1 is LGHNT, CDR2 FRNRAP, per germline. DNA for the CDR3: TGTGCTAGTGGTTTGGTAGGGTATAACACTGAAGCTTTCTTT. It is translated as CASGLVGYNTEAFF.

The chain recombines TRBV2 with TRBJ1-2; 7 bases line up with TRBD1. The CDR3 covers 11 residues. V lost 8 bases, J lost 3 bases, and 0 bases stayed unmatched. Germline assignment: CDR1 SNHLY and CDR2 FYNNEI. The CDR3 loop reads CASGTDYGYTF. CDR3 DNA sequence: TGTGCCAGCGGGACAGACTATGGCTACACCTTC. Full variable domain (rest looked up from reference TRBV2 and TRBJ1-2): EPEVTQTPSHQVTQMGQEVILRCVPISNHLYFYWYRQILGQKVEFLVSFYNNEISEKSEIFDDQFSVERPDGSNFTLKIRSTKLEDSAMYFCASGTDYGYTFGSGTRLTVV.

This rearrangement joins TRBV11-2 to TRBJ2-5, with 7 bases fitting TRBD2. V dropped 6 bases and J dropped 8; count of bases not matched to a gene: 15. CDR3 length: 15 residues. The V gene's germline CDR1 is SGHAT and CDR2 FQNNGV. CDR3 protein: CASSPTGTTRGTQYF. The CDR3 nucleotides read TGTGCCAGCAGTCCTACCGGGACTACCCGGGGTACCCAGTACTTC. Full variable domain (outside the CDR3, taken from reference TRBV11-2 and TRBJ2-5): EAGVAQSPRYKIIEKRQSVAFWCNPISGHATLYWYQQILGQGPKLLIQFQNNGVVDDSQLPKDRFSAERLKGVDSTLKIQPAKLEDSAVYLCASSPTGTTRGTQYFGPGTRLLVL.

The chain joins TRBV28 to TRBJ1-6; D may be TRBD1 (6 bases). The CDR3 loop spans 15 amino acids. The germline CDR1 and CDR2 sequences are MDHEN and SYDVKM. The V and J ends lost 7 bases and 10 bases respectively, with 20 bases between them. CDR3 DNA: TGTGCCAGCACGAAAGGGGGAAGGAGTTTCTCACCCCTCCACTTT. This translates into CASTKGGRSFSPLHF.

The chain uses TRBV3-1 (or the pseudogene TRBV3-2) and TRBJ1-5; no clear D. The CDR3 is 13 residues long. V was cut by 0 bases and J by 5 bases, with 5 bases left in between. Germline V gene lookup returns CDR1 LGHDT and CDR2 YNNKEL (reference sequence). The CDR3 DNA is TGTGCCAGCAGCCAAGATAGACATCAGCCCCAGCATTTT. This gives the protein CASSQDRHQPQHF.

The rearrangement uses TRBV15 and TRBJ2-7; a weak D match, TRBD2 (5 bases). Between the trimmed V and J ends, which lost 0 bases and 0 bases, there was a span of 6 bases. The CDR3 is 14 amino acids. Germline-derived CDR1 and CDR2 are LNHNV and YYDKDF (reference sequence). The CDR3 spells CATSREGSSYEQYF. CDR3 DNA: TGTGCCACCAGCAGAGAGGGGAGCTCCTACGAGCAGTACTTC.

The CDR3 DNA follows: TGTGCCAGCAGCTTAGTGGGGAATGAGCAGTTCTTC. Encoded protein: CASSLVGNEQFF. The chain combines TRBV7-9 with TRBJ2-1; D not certain. The CDR3 sequence is 12 residues long. V lost 1 base to trimming and J lost 7 bases, with 5 bases between them. In germline, CDR1 is SEHNR, CDR2 FQNEAQ (reference sequence).

The J gene is TRBJ2-7, the V gene TRBV7-2; TRBD1 matches at 7 bases. With 5 bases clipped from V and 0 bases from J, the junction kept 10 bases outside the gene matches. The CDR3 has 16 residues. CDR1 and CDR2 from the germline V gene are SGHTA and FQGNSA. CDR3: CASSDQGGAGSYEQYF. In DNA, the CDR3 is TGTGCCAGCAGCGACCAAGGGGGCGCTGGCTCCTACGAGCAGTACTTC.